Following are 4 T cell receptor beta chains from one sample sequenced in a study of Ad26.COV2.S vaccination and SARS-CoV-2 variants. Sequencing was performed with immunoSEQ multiplex PCR; in TCRdb, only in-frame clones are kept and a portion is missing. The table includes about 180,000 clones, around nine tenths detected once. Sample: peripheral blood, taken after recovery from COVID-19. Receptors were obtained from a human donor who had recovered from COVID-19.

The chain carries TRBV29-1 and TRBJ1-5; D perhaps matches TRBD1 (5 bases). This CDR3 has 13 residues. Trimming cost V 4 bases and J 7 bases, with 14 bases left between them. Germline assignment: CDR1 SQVTM and CDR2 ANQGSEA. The CDR3 DNA is TGCAGCGTTGCGGCAGGGATAAGACAGCCCCAGCATTTT. Protein product: CSVAAGIRQPQHF.

J is TRBJ1-3 and V is TRBV20-1; D gene ambiguous. The length of the CDR3 is 11 residues. Germline CDR1 and CDR2: DFQATT and SNEGSKA (reference sequence). Trimming stripped 0 bases from V and 9 bases from J, with 6 bases between. CDR3 in DNA: TGCAGTGCTAGAGAAGGAGGCACCATATATTTT. This codes for CSAREGGTIYF.

The genes are TRBV7-9 and TRBJ2-7, with TRBD2 as a possible D gene (5 bases). The V end was cut by 8 bases, the J end by 2 bases, with 16 bases between. The CDR3 is 14 residues long. The germline V gene has CDR1 SEHNR and CDR2 FQNEAQ (reference sequence). The CDR3 DNA is TGTGCCAGCTCACCACTAGAGGCGACCTACGAGCAGTACTTC. The encoded protein is CASSPLEATYEQYF.

This chain links TRBV3-1 (or the pseudogene TRBV3-2) with TRBJ2-2; 9 bases line up with TRBD1. CDR3 size: 15 residues. Looked up from germline, CDR1 is LGHDT and CDR2 is YNNKEL (reference sequence). With V trimmed by 3 bases and J by 7 bases, 6 bases remained unmatched. This CDR3 reads CASSHRQGVSGELFF. DNA of the CDR3: TGTGCCAGCAGCCACAGACAGGGGGTGAGCGGGGAGCTGTTTTTT.